These T cell receptor beta chains were read from a single sample in a study of blood T cell repertoires in COVID-19. Profiling relied on immunoSEQ multiplex PCR, and the TCRdb table lists in-frame clones only, not all of them. The sample includes just under 65,000 clones, approximately 78% seen only once; the top ten take 12% to 15%. Sequencing used peripheral blood. These receptors were taken from a man aged 60 to 75 with COVID-19, enrolled during active disease. CDR3s include the opening cysteine and the closing phenylalanine or tryptophan.

CDR3aa	j_gene	v_gene
CASSLLTGAYNEQFF	TRBJ2-1	TRBV5-6
CASSSGTGGTGELFF	TRBJ2-2	TRBV3-1/TRBV3-2
CASSLGGGDTEAFF	TRBJ1-1	TRBV5-1
CASSQYRGYEQYF	TRBJ2-7	TRBV23-1
CASSEQGGEKLFF	TRBJ1-4	TRBV6-4
CASSPMVVSGYTF	TRBJ1-2	TRBV3-1/TRBV3-2
CASSHPGHQAFF	TRBJ1-1	TRBV4-1
CASSPGLASGELFF	TRBJ2-2	TRBV18
CASSPWDRSNTGELFF	TRBJ2-2	TRBV7-9
CASSLAKDSYSNQPQHF	TRBJ1-5	TRBV7-6
CASSLTDTYSYNEQFF	TRBJ2-1	TRBV5-5
CSAPRGDIQYF	TRBJ2-4	TRBV20-1
CASSQTLDYSYEQYF	TRBJ2-7	TRBV4-1
CASSQDYGGWGGIETQYF	TRBJ2-5	TRBV4-1
CASSNFRGTAGETQYF	TRBJ2-5	TRBV21-1
CASSFSGFTPLHF	TRBJ1-6	TRBV7-3
CASSLAGHSDGYTF	TRBJ1-2	TRBV11-1
CASSAGAMGGEQYF	TRBJ2-7	TRBV5-1
CASSLIAGETQYF	TRBJ2-5	TRBV7-3
CASSEVAPRGPQHF	TRBJ1-5	TRBV2
CASSVASGVFNEQFF	TRBJ2-1	TRBV9
CASSPGTGRETQYF	TRBJ2-5	TRBV28
CASSQVNLLAGVREQYF	TRBJ2-7	TRBV4-2
CASRRGDRDNSPLHF	TRBJ1-6	TRBV27
CASSFGPKTYNEQFF	TRBJ2-1	TRBV7-3
CASSPIGGKNSPLHF	TRBJ1-6	TRBV6-4
CASSGEGRNFQSPLHF	TRBJ1-6	TRBV9
CSVVVQGNTEAFF	TRBJ1-1	TRBV29-1
CASSPGSTGSGNTIYF	TRBJ1-3	TRBV18
CSVDRRGNYNSPLHF	TRBJ1-6	TRBV29-1
CATRSAVEETQYF	TRBJ2-5	TRBV10-3
CASSQGGGRGNYGYTF	TRBJ1-2	TRBV4-1
CASSTTSGSYNEQFF	TRBJ2-1	TRBV19
CASSVNSGGGETQYF	TRBJ2-5	TRBV9
CASSTRTGKTGEQYF	TRBJ2-7	TRBV11-2
CAIQSRAGSQYF	TRBJ2-3	TRBV27
CASSLATESYGYTF	TRBJ1-2	TRBV5-6
CASSTRQGNSPLHF	TRBJ1-6	TRBV3-1/TRBV3-2
CASSPSREVYGYTF	TRBJ1-2	TRBV27
CASSSVYNEQFF	TRBJ2-1	TRBV6-5
CASSQGQGYGANVLTF	TRBJ2-6	TRBV4-2
CASSQAHRGIYGYTF	TRBJ1-2	TRBV3-1/TRBV3-2
CASWTGRNTIYF	TRBJ1-3	TRBV7-9
CATSRDRGLETQYF	TRBJ2-5	TRBV15
CASSLRAGQYF	TRBJ2-7	TRBV12-3/TRBV12-4
CASSTGTGPYF	TRBJ2-3	TRBV6-2/TRBV6-3
CASSNHITSGEQYF	TRBJ2-7	TRBV7-9
CASSTGVGTEAFF	TRBJ1-1	TRBV27
CASSRGGSNEKLFF	TRBJ1-4	TRBV3-1/TRBV3-2
CASRGLISEDTIYF	TRBJ1-3	TRBV6-6
CASSFGHSGANVLTF	TRBJ2-6	TRBV5-1
CASSVQGQETQYF	TRBJ2-5	TRBV9